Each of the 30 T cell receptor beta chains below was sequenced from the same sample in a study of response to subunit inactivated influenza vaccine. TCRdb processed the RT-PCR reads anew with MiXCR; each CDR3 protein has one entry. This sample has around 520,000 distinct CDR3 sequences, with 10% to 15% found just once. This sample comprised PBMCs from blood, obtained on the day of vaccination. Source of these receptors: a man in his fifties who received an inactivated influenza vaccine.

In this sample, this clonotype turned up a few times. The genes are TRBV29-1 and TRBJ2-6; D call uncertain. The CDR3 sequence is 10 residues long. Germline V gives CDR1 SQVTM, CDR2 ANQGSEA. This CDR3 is CLHGANVLTF. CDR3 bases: TGCCTGCATGGGGCCAACGTCCTGACTTTC.

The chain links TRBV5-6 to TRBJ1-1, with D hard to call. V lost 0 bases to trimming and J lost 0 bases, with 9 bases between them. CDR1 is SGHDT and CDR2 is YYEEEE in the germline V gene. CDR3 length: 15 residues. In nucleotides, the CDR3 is TGTGCCAGCAGCTTGGTGACCTTAGTGAACACTGAAGCTTTCTTT. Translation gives CASSLVTLVNTEAFF.

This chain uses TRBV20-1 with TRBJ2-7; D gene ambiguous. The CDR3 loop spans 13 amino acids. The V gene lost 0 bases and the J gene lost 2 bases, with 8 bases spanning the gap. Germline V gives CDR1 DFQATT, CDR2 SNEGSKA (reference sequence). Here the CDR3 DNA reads TGCAGTGCTAGAGACGGTACGACCTACGAGCAGTACTTC. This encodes CSARDGTTYEQYF.

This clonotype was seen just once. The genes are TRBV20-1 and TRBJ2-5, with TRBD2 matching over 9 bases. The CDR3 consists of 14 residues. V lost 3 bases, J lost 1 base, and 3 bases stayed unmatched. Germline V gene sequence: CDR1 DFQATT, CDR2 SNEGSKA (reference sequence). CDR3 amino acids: CSASSGRVQETQYF. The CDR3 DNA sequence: TGCAGTGCTAGTAGCGGGAGAGTCCAAGAGACCCAGTACTTC.

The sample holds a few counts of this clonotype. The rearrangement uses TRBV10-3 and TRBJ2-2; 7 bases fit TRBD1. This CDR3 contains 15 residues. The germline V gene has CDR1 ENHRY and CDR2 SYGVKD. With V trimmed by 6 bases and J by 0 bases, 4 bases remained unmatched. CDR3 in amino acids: CAIRETGTNTGELFF. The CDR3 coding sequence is TGTGCCATCAGGGAGACAGGGACGAACACCGGGGAGCTGTTTTTT.

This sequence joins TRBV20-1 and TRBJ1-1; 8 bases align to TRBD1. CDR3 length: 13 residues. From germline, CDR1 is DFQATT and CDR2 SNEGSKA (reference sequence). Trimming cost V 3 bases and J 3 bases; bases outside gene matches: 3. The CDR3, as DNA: TGCAGTGCTAGGGACAGGGATGACACTGAAGCTTTCTTT. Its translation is CSARDRDDTEAFF.

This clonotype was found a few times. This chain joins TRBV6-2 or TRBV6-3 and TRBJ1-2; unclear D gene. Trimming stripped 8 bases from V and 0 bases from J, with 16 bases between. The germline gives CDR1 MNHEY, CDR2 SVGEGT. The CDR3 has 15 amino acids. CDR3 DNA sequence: TGTGCCAGCGCCTCTCCCGGGGATACTAACTATGGCTACACCTTC. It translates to CASASPGDTNYGYTF.

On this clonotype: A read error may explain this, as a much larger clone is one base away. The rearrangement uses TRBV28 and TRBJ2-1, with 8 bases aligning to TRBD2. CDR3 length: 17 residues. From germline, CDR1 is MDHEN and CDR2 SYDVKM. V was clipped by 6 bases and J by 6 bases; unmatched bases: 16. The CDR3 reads CASSTNAGTRATNEQFF. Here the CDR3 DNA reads TGTGCCAGCAGCACGAATGCCGGGACTAGGGCGACCAATGAGCAGTTCTTC.

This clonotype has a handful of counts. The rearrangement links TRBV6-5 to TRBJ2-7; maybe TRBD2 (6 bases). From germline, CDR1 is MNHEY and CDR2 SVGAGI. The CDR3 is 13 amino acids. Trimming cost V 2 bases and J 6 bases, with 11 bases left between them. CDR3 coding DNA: TGTGCCAGCAGTTACGGGACTCAGGTCGAGCAGTACTTC. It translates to CASSYGTQVEQYF.

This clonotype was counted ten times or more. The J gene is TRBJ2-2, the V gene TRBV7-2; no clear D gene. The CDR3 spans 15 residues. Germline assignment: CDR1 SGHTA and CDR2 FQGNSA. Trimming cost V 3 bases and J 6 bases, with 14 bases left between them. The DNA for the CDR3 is TGTGCCAGCAGCTTTAGCCTAAGGTTCCCCGGGGAGCTGTTTTTT. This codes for CASSFSLRFPGELFF.

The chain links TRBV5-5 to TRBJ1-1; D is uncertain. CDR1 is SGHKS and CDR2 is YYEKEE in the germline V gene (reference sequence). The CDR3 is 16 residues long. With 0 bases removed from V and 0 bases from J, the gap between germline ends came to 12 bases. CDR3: CASSLDSRRMNTEAFF. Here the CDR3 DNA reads TGTGCCAGCAGCTTGGACTCACGGCGGATGAACACTGAAGCTTTCTTT.

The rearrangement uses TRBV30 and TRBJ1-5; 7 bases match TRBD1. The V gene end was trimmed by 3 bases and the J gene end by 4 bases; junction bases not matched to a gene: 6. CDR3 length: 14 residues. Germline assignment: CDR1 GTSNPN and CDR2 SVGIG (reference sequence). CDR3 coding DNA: TGTGCCTGGAGAGCGGGACAGCCGAATCAGCCCCAGCATTTT. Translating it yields CAWRAGQPNQPQHF.

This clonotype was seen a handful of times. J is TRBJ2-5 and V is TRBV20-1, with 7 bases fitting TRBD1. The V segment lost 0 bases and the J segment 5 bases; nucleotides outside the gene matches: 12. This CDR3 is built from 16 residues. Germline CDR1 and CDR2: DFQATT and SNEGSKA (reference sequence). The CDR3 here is CSAREYRGVTGETQYF. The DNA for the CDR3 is TGCAGTGCTAGAGAGTACAGGGGCGTCACGGGGGAGACCCAGTACTTC.

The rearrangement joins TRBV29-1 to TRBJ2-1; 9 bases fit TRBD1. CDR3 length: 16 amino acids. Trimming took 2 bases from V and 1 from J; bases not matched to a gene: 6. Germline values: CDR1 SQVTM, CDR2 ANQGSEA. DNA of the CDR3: TGCAGCGTTGAATCCGACAGGGGGGGGTCCTACAATGAGCAGTTCTTC. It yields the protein CSVESDRGGSYNEQFF.

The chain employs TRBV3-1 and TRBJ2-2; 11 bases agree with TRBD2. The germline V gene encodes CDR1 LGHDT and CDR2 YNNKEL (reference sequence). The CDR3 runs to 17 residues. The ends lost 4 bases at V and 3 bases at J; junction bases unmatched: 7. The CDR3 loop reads CASSRSSGGGYTGELFF. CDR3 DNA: TGTGCCAGCAGCCGAAGTAGCGGGGGGGGCTACACCGGGGAGCTGTTTTTT.

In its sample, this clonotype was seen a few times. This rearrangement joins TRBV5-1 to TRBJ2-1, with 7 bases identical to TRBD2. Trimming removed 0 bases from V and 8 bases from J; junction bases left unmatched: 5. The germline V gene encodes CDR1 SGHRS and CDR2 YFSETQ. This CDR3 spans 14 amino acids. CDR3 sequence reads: CASSLAWGGDEQFF. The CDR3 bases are TGCGCCAGCAGCTTGGCTTGGGGGGGAGATGAGCAGTTCTTC.

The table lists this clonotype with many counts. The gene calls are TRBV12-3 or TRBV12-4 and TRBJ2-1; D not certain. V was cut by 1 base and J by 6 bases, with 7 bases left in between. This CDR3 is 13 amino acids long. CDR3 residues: CASSLGSVNEQFF. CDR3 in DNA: TGTGCCAGCAGTTTAGGATCGGTCAATGAGCAGTTCTTC.

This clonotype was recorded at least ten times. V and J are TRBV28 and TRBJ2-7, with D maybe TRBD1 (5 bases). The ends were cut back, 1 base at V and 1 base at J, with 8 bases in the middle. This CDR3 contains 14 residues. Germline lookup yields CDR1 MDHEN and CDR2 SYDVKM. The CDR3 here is CASSLFPGSYEQYF. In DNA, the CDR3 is TGTGCCAGCAGTTTATTTCCAGGGTCCTACGAGCAGTACTTC.

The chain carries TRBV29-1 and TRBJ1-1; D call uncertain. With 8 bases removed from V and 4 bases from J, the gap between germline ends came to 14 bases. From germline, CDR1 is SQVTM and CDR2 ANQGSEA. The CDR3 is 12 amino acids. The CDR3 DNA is TGCAGCACCTTGGAAGCTATCACTGAAGCTTTCTTT. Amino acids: CSTLEAITEAFF. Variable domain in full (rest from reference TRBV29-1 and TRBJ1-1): SAVISQKPSRDICQRGTSLTIQCQVDSQVTMMFWYRQQPGQSLTLIATANQGSEATYESGFVIDKFPISRPNLTFSTLTVSNMSPEDSSIYLCSTLEAITEAFFGQGTRLTVV.

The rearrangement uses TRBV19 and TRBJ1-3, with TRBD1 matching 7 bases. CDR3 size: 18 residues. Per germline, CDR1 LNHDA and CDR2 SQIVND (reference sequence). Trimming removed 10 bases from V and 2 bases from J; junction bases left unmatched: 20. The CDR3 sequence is CATTPGQLLLEAGNTIYF. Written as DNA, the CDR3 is TGTGCCACCACTCCGGGACAGCTATTGCTAGAGGCTGGAAACACCATATATTTT. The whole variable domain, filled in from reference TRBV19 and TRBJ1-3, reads DGGITQSPKYLFRKEGQNVTLSCEQNLNHDAMYWYRQDPGQGLRLIYYSQIVNDFQKGDIAEGYSVSREKKESFPLTVTSAQKNPTAFYLCATTPGQLLLEAGNTIYFGEGSWLTVV.

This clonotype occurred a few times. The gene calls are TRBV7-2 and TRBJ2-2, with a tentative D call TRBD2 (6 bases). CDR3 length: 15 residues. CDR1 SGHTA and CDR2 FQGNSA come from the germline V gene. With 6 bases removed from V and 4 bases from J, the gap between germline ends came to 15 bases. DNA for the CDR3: TGTGCCAGCAGGCCTCCGGGACTCTCCACCGGGGAGCTGTTTTTT. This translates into CASRPPGLSTGELFF.

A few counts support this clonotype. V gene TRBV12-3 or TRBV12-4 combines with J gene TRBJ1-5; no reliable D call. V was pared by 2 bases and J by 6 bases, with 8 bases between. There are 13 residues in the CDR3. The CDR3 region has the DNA TGTGCCAGCAGTTTATCAATCACTCAGCCCCAGCATTTT. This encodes CASSLSITQPQHF.

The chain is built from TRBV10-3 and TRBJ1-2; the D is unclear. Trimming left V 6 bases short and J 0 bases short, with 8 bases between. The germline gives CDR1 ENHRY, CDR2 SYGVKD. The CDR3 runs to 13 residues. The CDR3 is CAISTDTNYGYTF. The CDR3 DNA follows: TGTGCCATCAGCACTGACACTAACTATGGCTACACCTTC.

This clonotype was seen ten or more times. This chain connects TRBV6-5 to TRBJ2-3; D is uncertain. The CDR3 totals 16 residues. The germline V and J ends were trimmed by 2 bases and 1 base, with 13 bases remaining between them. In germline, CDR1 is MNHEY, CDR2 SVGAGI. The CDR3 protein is CASSYGGVWGTDTQYF. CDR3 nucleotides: TGTGCCAGCAGTTACGGTGGGGTCTGGGGCACAGATACGCAGTATTTT.

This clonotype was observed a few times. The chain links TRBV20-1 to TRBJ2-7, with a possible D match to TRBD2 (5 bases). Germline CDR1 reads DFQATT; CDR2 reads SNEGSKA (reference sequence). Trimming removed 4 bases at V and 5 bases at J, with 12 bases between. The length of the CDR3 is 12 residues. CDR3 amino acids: CSATGSSDEQYF. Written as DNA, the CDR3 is TGCAGTGCTACGGGGAGTTCCGACGAGCAGTACTTC.

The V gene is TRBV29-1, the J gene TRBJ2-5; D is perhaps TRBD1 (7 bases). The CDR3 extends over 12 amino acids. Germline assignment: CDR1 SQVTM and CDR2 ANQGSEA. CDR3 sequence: CSGGGGFETQYF. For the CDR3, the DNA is TGCAGTGGAGGAGGGGGCTTTGAGACCCAGTACTTC.

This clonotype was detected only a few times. CDR3 coding DNA: TGCAGTGCTAGAGTTGTACAGAGCACAGATACGCAGTATTTT. Its translation is CSARVVQSTDTQYF. The chain has TRBV20-1 and TRBJ2-3; no definite D call. CDR3 size: 14 residues. V lost 1 base and J lost 0, with 8 bases in between. Germline V lookup: CDR1 DFQATT, CDR2 SNEGSKA (reference sequence).

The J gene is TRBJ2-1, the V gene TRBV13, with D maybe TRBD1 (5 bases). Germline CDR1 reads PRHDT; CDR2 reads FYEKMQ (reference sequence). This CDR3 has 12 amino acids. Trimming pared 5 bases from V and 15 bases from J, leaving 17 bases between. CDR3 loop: CASSPDRLAVFF. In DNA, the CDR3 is TGTGCCAGCAGCCCTGACAGACTCGCGGTGTTCTTC.

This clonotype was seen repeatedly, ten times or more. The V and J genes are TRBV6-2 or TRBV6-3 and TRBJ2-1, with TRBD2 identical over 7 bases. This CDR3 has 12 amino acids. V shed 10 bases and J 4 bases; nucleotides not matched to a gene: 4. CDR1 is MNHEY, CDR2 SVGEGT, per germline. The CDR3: CATSRGYNEQFF. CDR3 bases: TGTGCCACTTCGCGGGGGTACAATGAGCAGTTCTTC.

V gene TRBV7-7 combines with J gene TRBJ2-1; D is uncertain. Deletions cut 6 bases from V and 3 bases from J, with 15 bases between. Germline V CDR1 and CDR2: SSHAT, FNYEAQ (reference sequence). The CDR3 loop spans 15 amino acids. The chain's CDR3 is CASSPIGGVYNEQFF. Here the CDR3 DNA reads TGTGCCAGCAGTCCGATTGGCGGCGTCTACAATGAGCAGTTCTTC.